This T cell receptor (beta chain) derives from a study of blood T cell repertoires in COVID-19. Study information: Samples taken during acute and convalescent COVID-19 were collected in the United States, Italy and Spain. PBMCs, B-cell-depleted T cells, or T cells provided the cDNA or gDNA that made up the material.

The CDR3 covers 15 residues. Germline CDR1 is SGHTA and CDR2 is FQGNSA. V shed 0 bases, J shed 3 bases, and the junction held 1 base outside the gene matches. In the original analysis: Nucleated cell counts were estimated from reference gene primer amplification. Clones were read by immunoSEQ multiplex PCR, and TCRdb kept only the in-frame ones, dropping some. V and J calls and clone size are copied from that table; D and trimming were computed from the DNA. The repertoire includes under 300,000 clones, around 88% of them detected once, and 5.7% sits in the top ten. The receptor comes from a man older than 75 with acute or convalescent COVID-19. The sequenced sample consisted of peripheral blood. The chain couples TRBV7-2 to TRBJ2-7, with 11 bases identical to TRBD1. Written as DNA, the CDR3 is TGTGCCAGCAGCTTAGCCGGGACAGGGGGCTACGAGCAGTACTTC. It specifies CASSLAGTGGYEQYF.